One and the same sample provided the 4 T cell receptor beta chains below, sequenced in a study of response to subunit inactivated influenza vaccine. TCRdb re-called the RT-PCR reads with MiXCR, one entry per CDR3 protein. The sample shows a few hundred thousand distinct CDR3 sequences, about 11% of them seen only once. These records were also assigned to another study, of T cells expressing NK-cell markers. That source notes: TCR beta cDNA was generated via 5'RACE template switching incorporating UMIs.

The sample consisted of PBMCs from blood, taken on the day of vaccination. Receptors were obtained from a man aged 50-60 years who received an inactivated influenza vaccine.

This clonotype was observed many times. The gene calls are TRBV5-6 and TRBJ2-1, with 9 bases that match TRBD2. This CDR3 comprises 18 residues. The junction had 12 bases not matched to a gene; V was cut back by 5 bases and J by 0 bases. Germline CDR1 SGHDT, CDR2 YYEEEE. In DNA form, the CDR3 reads TGTGCCAGCAGGTTTGGACTAGCGTCAACCAGCTCCTACAATGAGCAGTTCTTC. This translates into CASRFGLASTSSYNEQFF.

The table lists this clonotype with a few counts. The chain carries TRBV3-1 and TRBJ2-3; D is unresolved. The CDR3 extends over 15 amino acids. Germline V gives CDR1 LGHDT, CDR2 YNNKEL (reference sequence). V shed 5 bases and J shed 5 bases, with 17 bases lying between them. Written as DNA, the CDR3 is TGTGCCAGCAGCTCGATACGCCGGACGGAAGATACGCAGTATTTT. Its translation is CASSSIRRTEDTQYF.

This clonotype has more than one count but fewer than ten. The chain couples TRBV29-1 to TRBJ2-7; no clear D gene. Germline loops: CDR1 SQVTM, CDR2 ANQGSEA. The CDR3 is 14 amino acids. Trimming left V 4 bases short and J 4 bases short, with 17 bases between. The CDR3 loop reads CSVVGRLGLYEQYF. The CDR3 DNA follows: TGCAGCGTTGTAGGAAGGCTGGGGTTGTACGAGCAGTACTTC.

There are many counts of this clonotype. This sequence joins TRBV12-3 or TRBV12-4 and TRBJ2-3; D gene uncertain. V dropped 6 bases and J dropped 2 bases, with 12 bases sitting between them. The CDR3 extends over 14 amino acids. The CDR3 DNA follows: TGTGCCAGCAGAAACTCCCCAATCACAGATACGCAGTATTTT. As protein: CASRNSPITDTQYF.